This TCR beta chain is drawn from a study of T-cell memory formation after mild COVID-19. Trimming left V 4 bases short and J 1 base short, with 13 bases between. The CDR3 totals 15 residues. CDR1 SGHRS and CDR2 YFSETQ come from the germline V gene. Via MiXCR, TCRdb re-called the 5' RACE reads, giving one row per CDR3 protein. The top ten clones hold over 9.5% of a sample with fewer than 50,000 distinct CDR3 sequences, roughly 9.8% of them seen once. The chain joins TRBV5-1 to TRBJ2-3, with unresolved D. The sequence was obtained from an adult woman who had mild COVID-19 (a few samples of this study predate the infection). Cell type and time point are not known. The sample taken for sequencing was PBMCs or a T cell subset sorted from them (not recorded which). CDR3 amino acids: CASSQDADRTDTQYF. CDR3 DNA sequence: TGCGCCAGCAGCCAGGACGCGGATCGCACAGATACGCAGTATTTT.